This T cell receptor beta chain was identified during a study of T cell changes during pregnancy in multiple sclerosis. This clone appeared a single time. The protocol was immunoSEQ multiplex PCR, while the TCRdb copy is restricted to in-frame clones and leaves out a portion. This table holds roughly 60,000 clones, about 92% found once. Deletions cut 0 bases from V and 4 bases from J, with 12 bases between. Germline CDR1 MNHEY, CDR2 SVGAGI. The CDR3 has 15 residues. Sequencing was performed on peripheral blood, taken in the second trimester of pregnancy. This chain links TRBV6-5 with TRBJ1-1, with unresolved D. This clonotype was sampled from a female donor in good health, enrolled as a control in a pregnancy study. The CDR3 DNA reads TGTGCCAGCAGTTACTCGTTGGAGGGTGGCACTGAAGCTTTCTTT. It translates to CASSYSLEGGTEAFF.